Listed here is a single T cell receptor (beta chain). This CDR3 is built from 16 residues. V shed 0 bases and J 10 bases; nucleotides not matched to a gene: 14. Germline loops: CDR1 KGHSH, CDR2 LQKENI. This specimen belongs to a study of blood T cell repertoires in COVID-19. Study in general: Collection of acute and convalescent COVID-19 samples took place in the United States, Italy and Spain. The cDNA or gDNA used as material had been derived from T cells, B-cell-depleted T cells, or PBMCs.

Authors' processing steps: The assay estimated nucleated cells by amplifying reference gene primers. The method was immunoSEQ multiplex PCR; TCRdb's version includes in-frame clones alone and lacks a portion of them. V and J calls and clone size come straight from that table; D and trimming were deduced from the DNA. The top ten hold 5% to 8% of the sample, which has approximately 250,000 clones, roughly 80% seen once. The specimen was peripheral blood. This TCR was recovered from a woman aged 55-70 years with active or convalescent COVID-19. V usage is TRBV18 and J usage is TRBJ1-1; TRBD1 matches at 7 bases. CDR3: CASSPPAETGTRRAFF. In DNA form, the CDR3 reads TGTGCCAGCTCACCACCTGCCGAGACAGGGACCCGGAGAGCTTTCTTT.